What follows is one TCR beta chain and its context. As yet, its antigen is unknown. The sample belongs to a study of T cells after yellow fever vaccination. They built TCR cDNA with 5'RACE template switching, a step that put in a universal primer site and UMIs. TCRdb reprocessed the 5' RACE reads via MiXCR and lists one record per CDR3 protein. The table includes roughly 260,000 distinct CDR3 sequences, roughly 13% detected once. This CDR3 comprises 16 residues. Germline loops: CDR1 MNHEY, CDR2 SMNVEV (reference sequence). V shed 4 bases and J shed 3 bases, with 19 bases lying between them. Findings of the study overall: Contamination of FACS-sorted repertoires by abundant clonotypes from the bulk population could occur.

The V call is TRBV27, the J call TRBJ2-7; the D gene is possibly TRBD2 (6 bases). This specimen consisted of CD4+ T cells sorted from PBMCs, obtained 45 days after the yellow fever booster vaccination. This receptor was taken from a man in his thirties or forties who received the YFV17D yellow fever vaccine. This CDR3 is CASSSPRRGKDYEQYF. CDR3 in DNA: TGTGCCAGCAGTTCCCCTCGGCGCGGGAAGGACTACGAGCAGTACTTC.